These T cell receptor beta chains were read from a single sample in a study of T cell responses to AZD1222 COVID-19 vaccine. Clones were read by immunoSEQ multiplex PCR, and TCRdb kept only the in-frame ones, dropping some. The sample records 85,000 to 130,000 clones, about 86% being singletons. The material was peripheral blood, obtained on day 0 of AZD1222 vaccination. The receptors here all came from an adult in good health. The CDR3 runs from the conserved cysteine through the conserved F or W. D genes are given only for firm matches. Clone size is shown for a subset of rows, as once, few, many or a class of expanded clone.

clone_size j_call v_call d_call cdr3_nt cdr3_aa
- TRBJ1-5 TRBV7-2 - TGTGCCAGCAGCCCGACAGTTTTTAGCAATCAGCCCCAGCATTTT CASSPTVFSNQPQHF
- TRBJ1-3 TRBV9 - TGTGCCAGCAGCGTGGGGTTGGGTGGAAACACCATATATTTT CASSVGLGGNTIYF
- TRBJ1-5 TRBV6-1 - TGTGCCAGCAGTGACGGACAGTGGAATCAGCCCCAGCATTTT CASSDGQWNQPQHF
- TRBJ1-2 TRBV7-9 - TGTGCCAGCAGCTCCGTACAAGAACCGCACTATGGCTACACCTTC CASSSVQEPHYGYTF
- TRBJ1-5 TRBV2 TRBD1 TGTGCCAGCAGGGACAGGGAAAATCAGCCCCAGCATTTT CASRDRENQPQHF
- TRBJ1-1 TRBV13 - TGTGCCAGCAGCTTATTTAGGGGAAACACTGAAGCTTTCTTT CASSLFRGNTEAFF
- TRBJ2-7 TRBV18 TRBD1 TGTGCCAGCTCAGCGCGGGACAGGGGGTCGTACGAGCAGTACTTC CASSARDRGSYEQYF
- TRBJ1-1 TRBV6-5 - TGTGCCAGTAGCGGGCAGACAGCCGTTCGTGGTGAAGCTTTCTTT CASSGQTAVRGEAFF
- TRBJ1-6 TRBV28 - TGTGCCAGCCGCCGGGACTTGAGTTCACCCCTCCACTTT CASRRDLSSPLHF
few TRBJ2-7 TRBV14 TRBD2 TGTGCCAGCAGCCTACTACTAGCGGGGTTCGACGAGCAGTACTTC CASSLLLAGFDEQYF
- TRBJ2-5 TRBV10-3 - TGTGCCGGCGGACCGCCAGAGACCCAGTACTTC CAGGPPETQYF
- TRBJ1-5 TRBV19 - TGTGCCAGTAGGCCAGGGAGACTGTATCAGCCCCAGCATTTT CASRPGRLYQPQHF
- TRBJ1-5 TRBV7-2 TRBD1 TGTGCCAGCAGCTTCCGGGACAGGGGAATTAGCAATCAGCCCCAGCATTTT CASSFRDRGISNQPQHF
- TRBJ1-1 TRBV5-4 TRBD1 TGTGCCAGCCGGCCGGGGGGACAGGGGCGAACTGAAGCTTTCTTT CASRPGGQGRTEAFF
- TRBJ1-2 TRBV27 - TGTGCCAGCAGTTTATCCGTCGAGCCCTATGGCTACACCTTC CASSLSVEPYGYTF
- TRBJ2-7 TRBV28 - TGTGCCAGCAGTTTACTATACGAGCAGTACTTC CASSLLYEQYF
- TRBJ2-4 TRBV7-3 - TGTGCCAGCAGCGCGGGATCAGCGGACATTCAGTACTTC CASSAGSADIQYF
- TRBJ1-5 TRBV18 - TGTGCCAGCTCACCCCTGGGTGAGGGCGGTCAGCCCCAGCATTTT CASSPLGEGGQPQHF
once TRBJ2-3 TRBV5-1 - TGCGCCAGCAGCTTGGCCGGGACAATCACAGATACGCAGTATTTT CASSLAGTITDTQYF
- TRBJ1-2 TRBV7-2 - TGTGCCAGCAGCTTAGGTTGGGGGGCGGTTGGCTACACCTTC CASSLGWGAVGYTF
- TRBJ1-2 TRBV6-6 - TGTGCCAGCAGCACCCAAGGGGGTCCCTACTATGGCTACACCTTC CASSTQGGPYYGYTF
- TRBJ1-3 TRBV7-9 - TGTGCCAGCAGCTTGTCGTTATCTGGAAACACCATATATTTT CASSLSLSGNTIYF
- TRBJ1-1 TRBV3-1/TRBV3-2 - TGTGCCAGCAGGGGGCAGGGCACTGAAGCTTTCTTT CASRGQGTEAFF
- TRBJ2-3 TRBV29-1 - TGCAGCGTTGCCAGGGCTACAGATACGCAGTATTTT CSVARATDTQYF
- TRBJ1-1 TRBV18 - TGTGCCAGCTCACAAAACACAAACACTGAAGCTTTCTTT CASSQNTNTEAFF
- TRBJ1-1 TRBV10-3 - TGTGCCATCAGGCCTACAGGGACGATAGCTGAAGCTTTCTTT CAIRPTGTIAEAFF
- TRBJ1-4 TRBV6-5 - TGTGCCAGCAGTATGACCCTAACTAATGAAAAACTGTTTTTT CASSMTLTNEKLFF
- TRBJ2-1 TRBV18 - TGTGCCAGCTCACCACTTGGGGGGGCCCTGGGGGATGAGCAGTTCTTC CASSPLGGALGDEQFF
- TRBJ1-6 TRBV19 - TGTGCCAGTAGTGTGCAGGGGAACTATAATTCACCCCTCCACTTT CASSVQGNYNSPLHF
- TRBJ1-4 TRBV7-9 - TGTGCCAGCAGCCTTCTGCAAGCAAATGAAAAACTGTTTTTT CASSLLQANEKLFF
- TRBJ2-7 TRBV4-3 TRBD1 TGCGCCAGCAGTCGAAGCCCGGGACAGGGTACCTACGAGCAGTACTTC CASSRSPGQGTYEQYF
- TRBJ2-5 TRBV7-3 TRBD1 TGTGCCAGCAGCTCGCCCGGGACAGGTCAAGAGACCCAGTACTTC CASSSPGTGQETQYF
- TRBJ1-1 TRBV11-3 - TGTGCCAGCAGCTTCAGGGAATGGACTGAAGCTTTCTTT CASSFREWTEAFF
- TRBJ2-1 TRBV11-3 - TGTGCCAGCAGCTTGTCAAGGGGCAATGAGCAGTTCTTC CASSLSRGNEQFF
- TRBJ1-2 TRBV5-1 - TGCGCCAGCAGCTTGGATCGGGGGGCGGTCGTCAATGGCTACACCTTC CASSLDRGAVVNGYTF
- TRBJ1-2 TRBV27 - TGTGCCAGCAGGCCGAGGGGGAGATATGGCTACACCTTC CASRPRGRYGYTF
- TRBJ1-2 TRBV18 - TGTGCCAGCTCACCAGATACCATTTATGGCTACACCTTC CASSPDTIYGYTF
- TRBJ1-1 TRBV10-3 - TGTGCCATCAGTGAGTCAGACAACACTGAAGCTTTCTTT CAISESDNTEAFF
- TRBJ2-3 TRBV6-2/TRBV6-3 - TGTGCCAGCAGTTACTCGAACGTCGGGAATACGCAGTATTTT CASSYSNVGNTQYF
few TRBJ1-5 TRBV6-2/TRBV6-3 - TGTGCCAGCAGTTTCTCTCCCCGCAGCTATCAGCCCCAGCATTTT CASSFSPRSYQPQHF